This T cell receptor (beta chain) was profiled in a study of blood T cell repertoires in COVID-19. Across the whole study: Acute and convalescent COVID-19 specimens originated in the United States, Italy and Spain. From T cells, B-cell-depleted T cells, or PBMCs came the material, which was cDNA or gDNA.

Per the authors' pipeline: It was from reference gene primer amplification that nucleated cell counts were estimated. Here immunoSEQ multiplex PCR was the method, and the copy in TCRdb shows in-frame clones only, minus some. V and J calls and clone size are those listed in that table; D and trimming were worked out from the DNA. The top ten hold 13% of the sample, which has hundreds of thousands of clones, 65% to 90% seen once. CDR1 and CDR2 from the germline V gene are SGHRS and YFSETQ. The CDR3 is 12 amino acids. V was pared by 3 bases and J by 4 bases, with 6 bases between. The TCR comes from a human donor in a cohort sampled during active COVID-19. The chain links TRBV5-1 to TRBJ2-3, with D unresolved. Sample: peripheral blood. Here the CDR3 DNA reads TGCGCCAGCAGCTCCCAATCAGATACGCAGTATTTT. Translation: CASSSQSDTQYF. The whole variable domain, filled in from reference TRBV5-1 and TRBJ2-3, reads KAGVTQTPRYLIKTRGQQVTLSCSPISGHRSVSWYQQTPGQGLQFLFEYFSETQRNKGNFPGRFSGRQFSNSRSEMNVSTLELGDSALYLCASSSQSDTQYFGPGTRLTVL.